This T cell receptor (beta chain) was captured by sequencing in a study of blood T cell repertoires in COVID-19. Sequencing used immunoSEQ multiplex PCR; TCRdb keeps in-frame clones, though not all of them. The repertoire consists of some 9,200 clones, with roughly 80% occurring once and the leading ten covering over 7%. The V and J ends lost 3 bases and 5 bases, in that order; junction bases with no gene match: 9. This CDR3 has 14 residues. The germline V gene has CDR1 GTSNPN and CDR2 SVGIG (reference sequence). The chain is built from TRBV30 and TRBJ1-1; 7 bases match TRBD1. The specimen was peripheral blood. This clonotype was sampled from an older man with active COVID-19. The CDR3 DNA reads TGTGCCTGGAGCAGGGGGACTCAAAGAACTGAAGCTTTCTTT. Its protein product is CAWSRGTQRTEAFF.